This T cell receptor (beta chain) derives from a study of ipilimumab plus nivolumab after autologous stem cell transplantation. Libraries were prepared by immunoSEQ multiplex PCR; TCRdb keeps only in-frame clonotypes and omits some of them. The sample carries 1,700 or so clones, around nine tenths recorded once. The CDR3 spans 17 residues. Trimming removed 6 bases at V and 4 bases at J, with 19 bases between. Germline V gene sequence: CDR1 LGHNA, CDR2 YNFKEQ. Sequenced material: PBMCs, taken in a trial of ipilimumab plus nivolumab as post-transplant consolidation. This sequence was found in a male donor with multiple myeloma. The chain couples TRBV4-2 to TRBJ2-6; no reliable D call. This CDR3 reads CASRSILARIGANVLTF. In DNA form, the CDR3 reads TGTGCCAGCAGATCAATCTTGGCAAGGATAGGGGCCAACGTCCTGACTTTC.